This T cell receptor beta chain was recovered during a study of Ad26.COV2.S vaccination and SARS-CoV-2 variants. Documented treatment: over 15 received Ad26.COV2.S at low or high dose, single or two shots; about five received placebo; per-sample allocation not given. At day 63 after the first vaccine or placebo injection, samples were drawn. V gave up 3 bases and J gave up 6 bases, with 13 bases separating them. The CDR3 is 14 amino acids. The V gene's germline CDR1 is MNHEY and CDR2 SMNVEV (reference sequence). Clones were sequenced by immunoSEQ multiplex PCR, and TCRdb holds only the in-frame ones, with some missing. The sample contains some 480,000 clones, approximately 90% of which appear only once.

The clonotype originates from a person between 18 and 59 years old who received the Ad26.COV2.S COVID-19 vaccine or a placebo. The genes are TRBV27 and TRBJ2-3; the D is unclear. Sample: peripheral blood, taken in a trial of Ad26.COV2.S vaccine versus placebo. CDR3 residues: CASSFFGLGDTQYF. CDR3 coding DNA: TGTGCCAGCAGTTTTTTCGGTTTAGGGGATACGCAGTATTTT.